Each of the 23 T cell receptor beta chains below was sequenced from the same sample in a study of response to subunit inactivated influenza vaccine. Each CDR3 protein gets one entry after TCRdb re-called the RT-PCR reads with MiXCR. The repertoire holds 500,000 to 750,000 distinct CDR3 sequences, around 15% seen once, with over 8.5% in the top ten. The source was PBMCs from blood, collected less than 13 days after vaccination. These receptor sequences come from a man in his forties or fifties who received an inactivated influenza vaccine.

The CDR3 protein is CASSPRAGGDSLTQYF. CDR3 in DNA: TGCGCCAGCAGCCCCAGGGCCGGGGGGGACTCATTGACGCAGTATTTT. The J gene is TRBJ2-3, the V gene TRBV5-1, with 8 nucleotides matching TRBD2. J was trimmed by 9 bases and V by 4 bases; bases with no gene match: 16. This CDR3 spans 16 amino acids. Germline assignment: CDR1 SGHRS and CDR2 YFSETQ. Full variable domain (rest looked up from reference TRBV5-1 and TRBJ2-3): KAGVTQTPRYLIKTRGQQVTLSCSPISGHRSVSWYQQTPGQGLQFLFEYFSETQRNKGNFPGRFSGRQFSNSRSEMNVSTLELGDSALYLCASSPRAGGDSLTQYFGPGTRLTVL.

The chain has TRBV5-1 and TRBJ2-7, with D possibly being TRBD2 (5 bases). The CDR3 is 13 residues long. Germline V gene sequence: CDR1 SGHRS, CDR2 YFSETQ. V lost 2 bases to trimming and J lost 7 bases, with 13 bases between them. The CDR3: CASSLSPGREQYF. The CDR3 DNA reads as TGCGCCAGCAGCTTAAGCCCGGGAAGAGAGCAGTACTTC.

The chain recombines TRBV20-1 with TRBJ1-2, with D possibly being TRBD1 (5 bases). Trimming left V 6 bases short and J 3 bases short, with 17 bases between. CDR1 is DFQATT, CDR2 SNEGSKA, per germline (reference sequence). The CDR3 contains 14 residues. CDR3 DNA sequence: TGCAGTGCCCCCGGGCAGGGAGGTGACTATGGCTACACCTTC. Its translation is CSAPGQGGDYGYTF.

The V and J genes are TRBV3-1 and TRBJ2-1; no clear D gene. In germline, CDR1 is LGHDT, CDR2 YNNKEL (reference sequence). V was trimmed by 4 bases and J by 0 bases, leaving 7 bases between them. The CDR3 totals 14 residues. CDR3: CASSRQSSYNEQFF. DNA of the CDR3: TGTGCCAGCAGCCGGCAGAGCTCCTACAATGAGCAGTTCTTC.

Written as DNA, the CDR3 is TGCGCCAGCAGCTTGGTGTGGGGGGGCACTGAAGCTTTCTTT. This gives the protein CASSLVWGGTEAFF. The chain combines TRBV5-1 with TRBJ1-1; D is perhaps TRBD1 (5 bases). Trimming removed 0 bases at V and 4 bases at J, with 10 bases between. CDR3 size: 14 residues. CDR1 is SGHRS and CDR2 is YFSETQ in the germline V gene.

The CDR3 loop reads CATSRALLGGRAEKLFF. CDR3 in DNA: TGTGCCACCAGCAGAGCCTTATTAGGGGGACGCGCTGAAAAACTGTTTTTT. This chain connects TRBV15 to TRBJ1-4, with D possibly being TRBD1 (6 bases). The germline V gene encodes CDR1 LNHNV and CDR2 YYDKDF (reference sequence). V was pared by 1 base and J by 7 bases, with 19 bases between. The CDR3 contains 17 residues.

V and J are TRBV28 and TRBJ1-5; tentatively, D is TRBD1 (6 bases). CDR1 is MDHEN, CDR2 SYDVKM, per germline. Trimming cost V 6 bases and J 1 base, with 16 bases left between them. The CDR3 sequence is 16 residues long. DNA of the CDR3: TGTGCCAGCAGCCCCTCAGGGGAGGGGAGCAATCAGCCCCAGCATTTT. This translates into CASSPSGEGSNQPQHF.

This clonotype has a handful of counts. The V and J genes are TRBV6-4 and TRBJ2-1; 8 bases align to TRBD2. The germline V gene encodes CDR1 MRHNA and CDR2 SNTAGT. The trim removed 0 bases at V and 9 bases at J, leaving 10 bases unmatched. The CDR3 extends over 16 amino acids. The DNA for the CDR3 is TGTGCCAGCAGTGACTCGATATGGACTAGCTTAAGTGAGCAGTTCTTC. Translating it yields CASSDSIWTSLSEQFF.

The V gene is TRBV20-1, the J gene TRBJ2-1, with 8 bases fitting TRBD2. The CDR3 is 14 residues long. Per the germline V gene, CDR1 is DFQATT and CDR2 is SNEGSKA (reference sequence). Trimming at V came to 6 bases and at J to 6 bases, leaving 10 bases not matched to a gene. Here the CDR3 DNA reads TGCAGTGCGATAAGCGGGGGCCCCCTCAATGAGCAGTTCTTC. Residues: CSAISGGPLNEQFF.

This chain joins TRBV2 and TRBJ1-5; 7 positions match TRBD1. Germline trimming cut 3 bases from V and 4 bases from J; bases unmatched to any gene: 9. The germline V gene has CDR1 SNHLY and CDR2 FYNNEI. The CDR3 runs 16 residues. This CDR3 reads CASSDRGQGGNQPQHF. For the CDR3, the DNA is TGTGCCAGCAGTGATAGGGGGCAGGGCGGAAATCAGCCCCAGCATTTT.

Only a few counts were recorded for this clonotype. The rearrangement joins TRBV20-1 to TRBJ2-7, with 11 positions matching TRBD2. Germline-derived CDR1 and CDR2 are DFQATT and SNEGSKA (reference sequence). J lost 2 bases, V lost 6 bases, and 3 bases had no gene match. The CDR3 sequence is 13 residues long. CDR3 nucleotide sequence: TGCAGTGCGACACTAGCGGGAGCCTACGAGCAGTACTTC. Its protein is CSATLAGAYEQYF.

The chain combines TRBV24-1 with TRBJ2-3, with a possible D match to TRBD1 (6 bases). Germline V CDR1 and CDR2: KGHDR, SFDVKD. Trimming took off 4 bases at V and 8 bases at J, with 15 bases between the two ends. The CDR3 has 14 residues. This CDR3 reads CATSEITGSGTQYF. CDR3 DNA: TGTGCCACCAGTGAAATAACAGGGTCTGGTACGCAGTATTTT.

The table lists this clonotype with a few counts. The chain recombines TRBV7-8 with TRBJ2-1; 10 bases fit TRBD1. Germline V gene data show CDR1 as SGHVS and CDR2 as FQNEAQ. The CDR3 consists of 16 residues. Losses at the gene ends were 3 bases for V and 3 bases for J; bases not matched to a gene: 5. The CDR3 DNA follows: TGTGCCAGCAGCTTGCTTGGACAGGGGGTCTACAATGAGCAGTTCTTC. Its protein is CASSLLGQGVYNEQFF.

This clonotype was counted at least ten times. This chain joins TRBV28 and TRBJ2-5, with a possible D match to TRBD1 (5 bases). The CDR3 covers 15 residues. Germline lookup yields CDR1 MDHEN and CDR2 SYDVKM. V lost 5 bases and J lost 2, with 15 bases in between. DNA for the CDR3: TGTGCCAGCAGTCCAACCAGGGTTTTGCAAGAGACCCAGTACTTC. It is translated as CASSPTRVLQETQYF.

The CDR3 spells CASSSTWNQPQHF. CDR3 DNA: TGTGCCAGCAGCTCGACCTGGAATCAGCCCCAGCATTTT. This chain connects TRBV12-3 or TRBV12-4 to TRBJ1-5; D gene ambiguous. Trimming removed 6 bases at V and 4 bases at J, with 10 bases between. CDR3 length: 13 amino acids.

This clonotype was seen a handful of times. The chain uses TRBV7-2 and TRBJ1-5; D uncertain. The CDR3 sequence is 15 residues long. Germline CDR1 reads SGHTA; CDR2 reads FQGNSA. Trimming stripped 2 bases from V and 1 base from J, with 9 bases between. The CDR3 DNA follows: TGTGCCAGCAGCTTACGACACGAGAGCAATCAGCCCCAGCATTTT. It translates to CASSLRHESNQPQHF. Full variable domain (rest looked up from reference TRBV7-2 and TRBJ1-5): GAGVSQSPSNKVTEKGKDVELRCDPISGHTALYWYRQSLGQGLEFLIYFQGNSAPDKSGLPSDRFSAERTGGSVSTLTIQRTQQEDSAVYLCASSLRHESNQPQHFGDGTRLSIL.

There are a few counts of this clonotype. The rearrangement links TRBV12-3 or TRBV12-4 to TRBJ1-3; tentative D call: TRBD1 (5 bases). This CDR3 comprises 15 residues. The ends were cut back, 6 bases at V and 0 bases at J, with 12 bases in the middle. As DNA, the CDR3 is TGTGCCAGCAGCTTGGGACGGGACTCTGGAAACACCATATATTTT. Its translation: CASSLGRDSGNTIYF.

The chain employs TRBV2 and TRBJ1-5; 8 bases map to TRBD1. The length of the CDR3 is 15 residues. Germline loops: CDR1 SNHLY, CDR2 FYNNEI. V was pared by 9 bases and J by 2 bases, with 9 bases of the junction left unmatched. The DNA of the CDR3 is TGTGCCAGTGAACCGGACAGGGAGGGCAATCAGCCCCAGCATTTT. As protein: CASEPDREGNQPQHF.

This clonotype came up a few times. The gene calls are TRBV12-3 or TRBV12-4 and TRBJ2-7; 7 bases match TRBD2. The J segment lost 0 bases and the V segment lost 5 bases, leaving 7 bases of the junction unmatched. This CDR3 contains 15 residues. CDR3: CASSRLAASSYEQYF. In nucleotides, the CDR3 is TGTGCCAGCAGTAGACTAGCCGCCAGCTCCTACGAGCAGTACTTC.

This clonotype was picked up a small number of times. The chain joins TRBV20-1 to TRBJ1-4, with 11 bases identical to TRBD1. The ends lost 0 bases at V and 8 bases at J; junction bases unmatched: 2. The CDR3 is 14 amino acids. Germline lookup yields CDR1 DFQATT and CDR2 SNEGSKA (reference sequence). The CDR3 nucleotides read TGCAGTGCTAGAGAAGGGACAGGGGGGGAAAAACTGTTTTTT. Its protein is CSAREGTGGEKLFF.

This chain connects TRBV28 to TRBJ2-5; a weak D match, TRBD2 (5 bases). CDR1 is MDHEN, CDR2 SYDVKM, per germline. The CDR3 has 12 amino acids. V was cut by 6 bases and J by 5 bases, with 10 bases left in between. The CDR3 protein is CASRGPGETQYF. DNA for the CDR3: TGTGCCAGCAGGGGTCCGGGGGAGACCCAGTACTTC.

The rearrangement links TRBV6-6 to TRBJ2-7; D is possibly TRBD1 (6 bases). Trimming removed 6 bases from V and 3 bases from J, with 12 bases in between. Germline V gives CDR1 MNHNY, CDR2 SVGAGI (reference sequence). CDR3 length: 13 amino acids. CDR3 loop: CASRPSQGYEQYF. The DNA for the CDR3 is TGTGCCAGCAGACCCTCACAGGGCTACGAGCAGTACTTC.

This clonotype was detected only a few times. V and J are TRBV6-2 or TRBV6-3 and TRBJ2-6; 12 positions agree with TRBD1. The CDR3 extends over 17 amino acids. Per germline, CDR1 MNHEY and CDR2 SVGEGT. V lost 7 bases, J lost 6 bases, and 10 bases stayed unmatched. The CDR3 protein is CASIPRDRGHVANVLTF. CDR3 DNA: TGTGCCAGCATACCCCGGGACAGGGGGCATGTGGCCAACGTCCTGACTTTC.